A selection of T cell receptor beta chains follows, all from one sample in a study of blood T cell repertoires in COVID-19. The repertoire was sequenced with immunoSEQ multiplex PCR; TCRdb's copy has only in-frame clones and lacks some. The repertoire includes about 210,000 clones, under 90% of them detected once, and around 10% sits in the top ten. The sequenced sample was PBMCs or T cells enriched from blood (not recorded which). These receptors were obtained from a woman in her forties or fifties with acute COVID-19. Both conserved end residues are part of each CDR3. D genes are given only for firm matches. Clone sizes are given selectively: once, few, many, or a class where the clone is expanded.

J gene	D gene	clone size	V gene	CDR3 DNA	CDR3 protein
TRBJ2-3	TRBD1	once	TRBV7-9	TGTGCCAGCAGCTTAATGACAGGGCCCACAGATACGCAGTATTTT	CASSLMTGPTDTQYF
TRBJ2-2	TRBD1	-	TRBV5-1	TGCGCCAGCAGCGGACAGGGGGTTTTATCCGGGGAGCTGTTTTTT	CASSGQGVLSGELFF
TRBJ1-2	-	-	TRBV18	TGTGCCAGCTCACCACTTGACAGGCAAGCTAACTATGGCTACACCTTC	CASSPLDRQANYGYTF
TRBJ2-7	TRBD2	-	TRBV4-2	TGTGCCAGCAGCCAAGTCTCTGGGACTAGCGGGAGACTCCACGAGCAGTACTTC	CASSQVSGTSGRLHEQYF
TRBJ2-7	-	once	TRBV15	TGTGCCACCAGCAGAGACAGGGGAAACTACGAGCAGTACTTC	CATSRDRGNYEQYF
TRBJ1-5	TRBD1	few	TRBV28	TGTGCCAGCACCCTAGACAGGGGGCGCGGGCCCCAGCATTTT	CASTLDRGRGPQHF
TRBJ1-1	-	few	TRBV14	TGTGCCAGCACCCAGCGCGTGAACACTGAAGCTTTCTTT	CASTQRVNTEAFF
TRBJ1-4	TRBD1	-	TRBV5-1	TGCGCCAGCAGTTTTAACGACAGGGGAGGTGAAAAACTGTTTTTT	CASSFNDRGGEKLFF
TRBJ2-5	TRBD2	-	TRBV5-1	TGCGCCAGCAGCTTATGGACTAGCGGAGCTGAGACCCAGTACTTC	CASSLWTSGAETQYF
TRBJ1-4	-	-	TRBV2	TGTGCCAGCAAAACGACCGGGACAAAGAATGAAAAACTGTTTTTT	CASKTTGTKNEKLFF
TRBJ2-5	TRBD1	-	TRBV2	TGTGCCAGCAGCGCTCAACAGGGGGCCCTCGAGACCCAGTACTTC	CASSAQQGALETQYF
TRBJ2-5	-	-	TRBV5-1	TGCGCCAGCAGCCCGTGGGGCGGGGACCAAGAGACCCAGTACTTC	CASSPWGGDQETQYF
TRBJ1-6	TRBD1	-	TRBV11-2	TGTGCCAGCAGCTTAGGAATGGGACAGGTCTATAATTCACCCCTCCACTTT	CASSLGMGQVYNSPLHF
TRBJ2-1	TRBD2	once	TRBV7-9	TGTGCCAGCAGCCGCGGGACTATCTCCTACAATGAGCAGTTCTTC	CASSRGTISYNEQFF
TRBJ1-2	TRBD1	-	TRBV7-6	TGTGCCAGCAGCTTATCAACAGGGGGCAGCTATGGCTACACCTTC	CASSLSTGGSYGYTF
TRBJ1-6	-	once	TRBV6-5	TGTGCCAGCAGTTACTCTGGGGGCTCTGCTTTTTCACCCCTCCACTTT	CASSYSGGSAFSPLHF
TRBJ2-2	TRBD1	-	TRBV19	TGTGCCAGTAGTCCGGGACAGGGGGACACCGGGGAGCTGTTTTTT	CASSPGQGDTGELFF
TRBJ1-2	-	-	TRBV27	TGTGCCAGCGCCCCAGGGAAGGGTATAGCTAACTATGGCTACACCTTC	CASAPGKGIANYGYTF
TRBJ2-1	TRBD2	-	TRBV5-1	TGCGCCAGCAGCTTGACCCTAGCGGCGGGCAATGAGCAGTTCTTC	CASSLTLAAGNEQFF
TRBJ2-5	TRBD2	-	TRBV7-9	TGTGCCAGCAGCTTAGCAGCGGGAGCAGAGACCCAGTACTTC	CASSLAAGAETQYF
TRBJ1-1	TRBD1	-	TRBV4-3	TGCGCCAGCAGCCAAGAGGGGGACAGGGGGAGGAGTGAAGCTTTCTTT	CASSQEGDRGRSEAFF
TRBJ2-7	-	-	TRBV11-2	TGTGCCAGCAGAAACACAGGGTCCCGGGTCTACGAGCAGTACTTC	CASRNTGSRVYEQYF
TRBJ2-1	TRBD1	-	TRBV7-2	TGTGCCAGCAGCTTCGACAGGGGCCCGTACAATGAGCAGTTCTTC	CASSFDRGPYNEQFF
TRBJ2-2	TRBD1	once	TRBV6-2/TRBV6-3	TGTGCCAGCAGTCTACGACCCGGGACAGGACCCGGGGAGCTGTTTTTT	CASSLRPGTGPGELFF
TRBJ2-7	-	-	TRBV5-5	TGTGCCAGCAGCCCCGACCTACGGGACAACACATACGAGCAGTACTTC	CASSPDLRDNTYEQYF
TRBJ1-5	-	few	TRBV6-2/TRBV6-3	TGTGCCAGCAGTTACCACCAGTCTAGCAATCAGCCCCAGCATTTT	CASSYHQSSNQPQHF
TRBJ2-1	TRBD2	-	TRBV18	TGTGCCAGCTCACCTTTAGGGACTAACAATGAGCAGTTCTTC	CASSPLGTNNEQFF
TRBJ2-1	TRBD2	once	TRBV6-6	TGTGCCTCCCGGAGGGAGCGGGAGAAGTATAGGAATGAGCAGTTCTTC	CASRREREKYRNEQFF
TRBJ1-3	-	-	TRBV6-5	TGTGCCAGCAGCCAGACAGAGTATGGAAACACCATATATTTT	CASSQTEYGNTIYF
TRBJ2-4	-	-	TRBV25-1	TGTGCCAACCAAAAGAGGGCCAAAAACATTCAGTACTTC	CANQKRAKNIQYF
TRBJ2-3	TRBD1	-	TRBV5-1	TGCGCCAGCAGCGGGTGGGACAGGGACACAGATACGCAGTATTTT	CASSGWDRDTDTQYF
TRBJ2-7	TRBD1	-	TRBV7-9	TGTGCCAGCAGCACTTGGGACAGATTCTACGAGCAGTACTTC	CASSTWDRFYEQYF
TRBJ1-5	-	-	TRBV21-1	TGTGCCAGCAGCAAAGAGGCAGGGGGCAGTAGTAGCAATCAGCCCCAGCATTTT	CASSKEAGGSSSNQPQHF
TRBJ2-2	TRBD2	-	TRBV5-4	TGTGCCAGCAGTGCCCCGGGGGGGGGAGTGGGCACCGGGGAGCTGTTTTTT	CASSAPGGGVGTGELFF
TRBJ1-4	TRBD1	-	TRBV7-9	TGTGCCAGCAGCCCGAGGACAGGGAGGGAAAAACTGTTTTTT	CASSPRTGREKLFF
TRBJ2-6	-	-	TRBV7-6	TGTGCCAGCAGCTCCGCCCCTCAGACTTCTGGGGCCAACGTCCTGACTTTC	CASSSAPQTSGANVLTF